These 10 T cell receptor beta chains were all obtained from the same sample, sequenced in a study of metastatic and nonmetastatic thyroid tumors. TCRdb re-called clones from the PCR reads using MiXCR. The sample contains around 89,000 clones, 14% to 15% of which appear only once. Until they underwent thyroid surgery, no patient had received any treatment. The sample taken for sequencing was blood. These receptors all come from a female donor with papillary thyroid cancer or a benign thyroid nodule (not recorded which). Some clones in this sample may be carry-over from other donors' samples.

This clone came up many times. The chain has TRBV30 and TRBJ2-1, with TRBD2 matching over 10 bases. V dropped 3 bases and J dropped 0; count of bases not matched to a gene: 2. Germline CDR1 and CDR2: GTSNPN and SVGIG (reference sequence). This CDR3 comprises 15 residues. The CDR3 sequence: CAWRLAGSSYNEQFF. The CDR3 coding sequence is TGTGCCTGGAGACTAGCGGGGAGCTCCTACAATGAGCAGTTCTTC.

This clone was seen at least ten times. The chain recombines TRBV6-1 with TRBJ2-5, with D possibly TRBD2 on 5 matching bases. CDR1 MNHNS and CDR2 SASEGT come from the germline V gene. This CDR3 region has 13 residues. The germline V and J ends were trimmed by 8 bases and 5 bases, with 15 bases remaining between them. Here the CDR3 reads CASAGPRGETQYF. In nucleotides, the CDR3 is TGTGCCAGCGCCGGACCCAGAGGGGAGACCCAGTACTTC.

This clone was detected ten times or more. One end of the junction does not line up with germline, which may come from a read error. This sequence joins TRBV7-7 and TRBJ2-5; 12 nucleotides line up with TRBD2. CDR3 length: 16 amino acids. Germline loops: CDR1 SSHAT, CDR2 FNYEAQ (reference sequence). This CDR3 is CASSRTSGARGGTQYF. CDR3 nucleotide sequence: TGTGCTAGCAGCCGGACTAGCGGGGCCCGTGGGGGGACCCAGTACTTC. Filled out from reference TRBV7-7 and TRBJ2-5, the complete variable domain reads GAGVSQSPRYKVTKRGQDVTLRCDPISSHATLYWYQQALGQGPEFLTYFNYEAQPDKSGLPSDRFSAERPEGSISTLTIQRTEQRDSAMYRCASSRTSGARGGTQYFGPGTRLLVL.

This clone has a handful of counts. The gene calls are TRBV7-2 and TRBJ1-2; TRBD1 might be the D (5 bases). The V end lost 10 bases, the J end lost 8 bases, and 14 bases lay between the germline ends. This CDR3 contains 11 residues. Germline lookup yields CDR1 SGHTA and CDR2 FQGNSA. The CDR3: CAITDSRGYTF. The CDR3 DNA reads as TGTGCCATCACTGACAGCCGCGGCTACACCTTC.

This clone showed up many times. V usage is TRBV4-2 and J usage is TRBJ1-2, with TRBD1 matching over 7 bases. Trimming took 1 base from V and 8 from J; bases not matched to a gene: 4. CDR1 and CDR2 from the germline V gene are LGHNA and YNFKEQ. The CDR3 runs 13 residues. The CDR3 DNA follows: TGTGCCAGCAGCCAAGTGGGGGGACAGGGCTACACCTTC. It encodes CASSQVGGQGYTF.

This clone occurred a few times. This could be a read error, since a much larger clone is one nucleotide away. The chain combines TRBV7-3 with TRBJ1-1, with 7 bases aligning to TRBD1. The CDR3 spans 14 residues. The junction had 8 bases not matched to a gene; V was cut back by 3 bases and J by 7 bases. Per the germline V gene, CDR1 is SGHTA and CDR2 is FQGTGA. The CDR3 protein is CASSFTGEGYEAFF. DNA of the CDR3: TGTGCCAGCAGCTTCACAGGGGAAGGTTATGAAGCTTTCTTT.

This clone has a count of ten or more. The V gene is TRBV5-1, the J gene TRBJ2-7; no clear D gene. Trimming removed 3 bases from V and 2 bases from J, with 3 bases in between. The CDR3 has 11 amino acids. Germline V CDR1 and CDR2: SGHRS, YFSETQ. The CDR3 protein is CASSSAYEQYF. The CDR3 DNA is TGCGCCAGCAGCTCTGCCTACGAGCAGTACTTC.

This clone was recorded at least ten times. The chain carries TRBV15 and TRBJ1-1, with D perhaps TRBD1 (6 bases). CDR3 length: 13 residues. V lost 1 base, J lost 7 bases, and 10 bases lay in between. Germline CDR1 and CDR2: LNHNV and YYDKDF (reference sequence). The CDR3 here is CATSRVGGGEAFF. DNA for the CDR3: TGTGCCACCAGCAGAGTTGGAGGGGGTGAAGCTTTCTTT.

The CDR3 nucleotides are TGCGCCAGCATCCAGGCAGGGGGCGAATCCTACGAGCAGTACTTC. Its protein product is CASIQAGGESYEQYF. The V gene is TRBV4-3, the J gene TRBJ2-7, with 8 bases aligning to TRBD1. Germline loops: CDR1 LGHNA, CDR2 YSLEER. This CDR3 is built from 15 residues. With 7 bases clipped from V and 1 base from J, the junction kept 9 bases outside the gene matches.

This clone showed up many times. The chain has TRBV30 and TRBJ2-7; tentative D call: TRBD1 (7 bases). V lost 2 bases to trimming and J lost 3 bases, with 20 bases between them. The germline CDR1 and CDR2 sequences are GTSNPN and SVGIG (reference sequence). The CDR3 contains 16 residues. The CDR3 nucleotides are TGTGCCTGGAGTCTCCAGGGGGGTTCTACTGGCTACGAGCAGTACTTC. It codes for CAWSLQGGSTGYEQYF.